This TCR beta chain was retrieved from a study of T-cell reconstitution after alpha-beta-depleted transplantation in children. A TCRbeta library incorporating unique molecular identifiers was prepared. TCRdb re-called the PCR reads through MiXCR, storing one row per CDR3 protein. The sample has about 260,000 distinct CDR3 sequences, approximately 10% seen once; the top ten hold 20% to 30%. This clonotype was seen ten or more times. This receptor was taken from a male patient between 2 and 15 years old who had a stem cell transplant for chronic granulomatous disease, so the T cells may come from the graft donor. Sequencing was performed on peripheral blood, taken 180 days after TCRalphabeta/CD19-depleted stem cell transplant.

In DNA form, the CDR3 reads TGCGCCAGCAGCGGGACGCTGGGGACCCAGTACTTC. It specifies CASSGTLGTQYF. This sequence joins TRBV5-1 and TRBJ2-5; the D gene could be TRBD1 or TRBD2 (5 bases each). The CDR3 is 12 amino acids. Trimming pared 4 bases from V and 7 bases from J, leaving 11 bases between. Germline CDR1 and CDR2: SGHRS and YFSETQ.